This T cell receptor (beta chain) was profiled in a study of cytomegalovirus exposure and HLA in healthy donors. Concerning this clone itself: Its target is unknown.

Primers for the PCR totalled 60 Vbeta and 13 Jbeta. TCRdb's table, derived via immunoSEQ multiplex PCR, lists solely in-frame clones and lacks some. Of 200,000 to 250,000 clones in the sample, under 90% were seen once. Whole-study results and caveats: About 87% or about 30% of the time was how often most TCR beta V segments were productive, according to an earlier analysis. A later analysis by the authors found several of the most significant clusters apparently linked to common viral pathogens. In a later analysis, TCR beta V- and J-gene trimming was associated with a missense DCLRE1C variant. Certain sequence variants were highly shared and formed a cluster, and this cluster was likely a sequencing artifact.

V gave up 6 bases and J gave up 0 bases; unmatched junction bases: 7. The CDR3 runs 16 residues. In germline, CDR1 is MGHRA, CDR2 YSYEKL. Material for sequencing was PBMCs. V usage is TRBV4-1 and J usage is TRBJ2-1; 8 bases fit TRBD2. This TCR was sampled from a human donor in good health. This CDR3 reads CASRQTGGSSYNEQFF. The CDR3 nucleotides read TGCGCCAGCAGGCAAACGGGGGGGAGCTCCTACAATGAGCAGTTCTTC.